This is a list of T cell receptor beta chains from one sample in a study of response to subunit inactivated influenza vaccine. One entry per CDR3 protein, called by TCRdb with MiXCR from the RT-PCR reads. The data contain about 520,000 distinct CDR3 sequences, 25% of them singletons. Sample: CD4+ T cells sorted from PBMCs, taken roughly 5 days after vaccination. Every receptor here comes from a man aged 45-65 years who received an inactivated influenza vaccine. The CDR3 runs from the conserved cysteine through the conserved F or W. The order of the fields is CDR3 length, J gene, clone size, D gene, V gene, CDR3 protein, CDR3 DNA. D genes are given only for firm matches. Expanded clones get a size class; other rows say once, few or many, or leave the size out.

14	TRBJ1-5	-	-	TRBV12-3/TRBV12-4	CASSFWRADQPQHF	TGTGCCAGCAGTTTTTGGCGGGCCGATCAGCCCCAGCATTTT
14	TRBJ2-7	-	-	TRBV30	CAWSGTPSGYEQYF	TGTGCCTGGAGCGGGACACCTTCGGGCTACGAGCAGTACTTC
14	TRBJ1-6	-	TRBD1	TRBV7-2	CASSSGTGNSPLHF	TGTGCCAGCAGCTCCGGGACAGGGAATTCACCCCTCCACTTT
16	TRBJ2-3	-	TRBD2	TRBV4-1	CASSQVSSGGTDTQYF	TGCGCCAGCAGCCAAGTCTCTAGCGGGGGCACAGATACGCAGTATTTT
14	TRBJ1-5	-	-	TRBV27	CASSISGYVWPQHF	TGTGCCAGCAGTATATCAGGTTATGTTTGGCCCCAGCATTTT
18	TRBJ2-7	once	TRBD2	TRBV4-1	CASSQDRGTSGGLNEQYF	TGCGCCAGCAGCCAAGATAGGGGAACTAGCGGGGGGCTCAACGAGCAGTACTTC
16	TRBJ1-6	few	-	TRBV20-1	CSASSGLFSYNSPLHF	TGCAGTGCTAGTTCGGGGTTGTTTTCCTATAATTCACCCCTCCACTTT
15	TRBJ2-1	few	TRBD2	TRBV20-1	CSARSGTSGREEQFF	TGCAGTGCTAGATCCGGGACTAGCGGGAGGGAGGAGCAGTTCTTC
15	TRBJ2-2	-	-	TRBV5-1	CASSPGMVGSGELFF	TGCGCCAGCAGCCCGGGAATGGTCGGCTCCGGGGAGCTGTTTTTT
13	TRBJ2-7	few	-	TRBV6-5	CASSYSDSYEQYF	TGTGCCAGCAGTTACTCCGACAGCTACGAGCAGTACTTC
12	TRBJ2-1	-	-	TRBV15	CATRSSYNEQFF	TGTGCCACCCGGTCGTCCTACAATGAGCAGTTCTTC
15	TRBJ1-5	-	-	TRBV7-2	CASSLGLGLGQPQHF	TGTGCCAGCAGCTTAGGGCTGGGCTTGGGTCAGCCCCAGCATTTT
17	TRBJ2-1	few	-	TRBV20-1	CSARDSIGGKSYNEQFF	TGCAGTGCTAGAGATTCAATCGGGGGCAAAAGTTACAATGAGCAGTTCTTC
16	TRBJ2-3	-	TRBD2	TRBV24-1	CATSEGSGSVADTQYF	TGTGCCACCAGTGAGGGCAGCGGGAGCGTGGCAGATACGCAGTATTTT
16	TRBJ2-3	-	-	TRBV4-2	CASSQEGQFGTDTQYF	TGTGCCAGCAGCCAAGAAGGGCAGTTTGGCACAGATACGCAGTATTTT
17	TRBJ2-4	-	-	TRBV12-3/TRBV12-4	CASRSRRQGLAKNIQYF	TGTGCCAGCAGATCTCGGAGGCAGGGGCTAGCCAAAAACATTCAGTACTTC
18	TRBJ2-1	few	-	TRBV18	CASSPSIVGDSGGDEQFF	TGTGCCAGCTCACCGAGTATCGTCGGGGACTCAGGAGGGGATGAGCAGTTCTTC
13	TRBJ2-7	many	-	TRBV7-2	CASSTGTSYEQYF	TGTGCCAGCAGCACCGGGACAAGCTACGAGCAGTACTTC
13	TRBJ1-5	-	-	TRBV10-2	CASRVGSNQPQHF	TGCGCCAGCAGGGTGGGTAGCAATCAGCCCCAGCATTTT
14	TRBJ2-7	-	-	TRBV10-1	CASSDKGRAYEQYF	TGCGCCAGCAGTGATAAGGGCAGGGCCTACGAGCAGTACTTC
15	TRBJ2-1	-	TRBD2	TRBV4-2	CASSQDGLVMNEQFF	TGTGCCAGCAGCCAAGATGGACTAGTCATGAATGAGCAGTTCTTC
16	TRBJ1-4	few	TRBD1	TRBV28	CASSLGGTGRNEKLFF	TGTGCCAGCAGTTTAGGGGGGACAGGGCGCAATGAAAAACTGTTTTTT
15	TRBJ1-6	few	-	TRBV20-1	CSARAPYGGNSPLHF	TGCAGTGCTAGAGCTCCGTACGGGGGTAATTCACCCCTCCACTTT
18	TRBJ2-3	-	-	TRBV12-3/TRBV12-4	CALSLALKGRRVTDTQYF	TGTGCCCTCAGTTTAGCGCTGAAAGGGCGGCGGGTCACAGATACGCAGTATTTT
17	TRBJ2-2	-	-	TRBV18	CASSPSQGRANTGELFF	TGTGCCAGCTCACCGAGCCAGGGAAGAGCAAACACCGGGGAGCTGTTTTTT
14	TRBJ2-5	-	-	TRBV9	CASSVQLGEETQYF	TGTGCCAGCAGCGTCCAACTAGGGGAAGAGACCCAGTACTTC
13	TRBJ1-4	few	-	TRBV12-3/TRBV12-4	CASSFRNNEKLFF	TGTGCCAGCAGTTTCCGGAATAATGAAAAACTGTTTTTT
14	TRBJ2-3	many	-	TRBV29-1	CSVVGNPRTDTQYF	TGCAGCGTTGTCGGGAATCCCCGCACAGATACGCAGTATTTT
11	TRBJ2-5	-	-	TRBV20-1	CSAGPGETQYF	TGCAGTGCTGGACCAGGGGAGACCCAGTACTTC
15	TRBJ1-6	-	-	TRBV30	CAWSVDSSYNSPLHF	TGTGCCTGGAGTGTGGATAGCTCCTATAATTCACCCCTCCACTTT
14	TRBJ2-7	-	TRBD2	TRBV10-3	CAISVLAEDYEQYF	TGTGCCATCAGTGTTCTAGCGGAGGATTACGAGCAGTACTTC
15	TRBJ1-2	many	-	TRBV5-1	CASTPKGPPNYGYTF	TGCGCCAGCACCCCAAAAGGACCCCCAAACTATGGCTACACCTTC
19	TRBJ2-7	few	TRBD2	TRBV2	CASSEAGLAVIIGSYEQYF	TGTGCCAGCAGTGAAGCGGGACTAGCGGTTATCATTGGGTCCTACGAGCAGTACTTC
14	TRBJ2-7	-	TRBD2	TRBV10-2	CASSDGGAVVEQYF	TGCGCCAGCAGTGACGGGGGGGCCGTGGTAGAGCAGTACTTC
13	TRBJ2-7	-	-	TRBV10-3	CAIHSGVSYEQYF	TGTGCCATACACTCGGGGGTTTCCTACGAGCAGTACTTC
13	TRBJ2-7	-	-	TRBV20-1	CSGSWRGDREQYF	TGCAGTGGGTCCTGGCGGGGGGACAGGGAGCAGTACTTC
14	TRBJ1-1	-	-	TRBV6-1	CASSDRAMNTEAFF	TGTGCCAGCAGTGACAGGGCTATGAACACTGAAGCTTTCTTT
13	TRBJ1-6	-	-	TRBV5-1	CASSLEGTSPLHF	TGCGCCAGCAGCTTGGAAGGGACCTCACCCCTCCACTTT
14	TRBJ2-1	many	TRBD2	TRBV12-3/TRBV12-4	CASSLGSGSVEQFF	TGTGCCAGCAGTTTGGGTAGCGGGAGTGTTGAGCAGTTCTTC
13	TRBJ1-1	-	-	TRBV12-3/TRBV12-4	CASSSTVKSEAFF	TGTGCCAGCAGTTCGACGGTGAAGAGTGAAGCTTTCTTT
12	TRBJ1-5	few	TRBD1	TRBV29-1	CSVGQGRQPQHF	TGCAGCGTGGGACAGGGACGGCAGCCCCAGCATTTT
14	TRBJ2-5	-	-	TRBV18	CASSARTQQGTQYF	TGTGCCAGCTCAGCGCGGACACAACAGGGGACCCAGTACTTC
15	TRBJ2-5	-	TRBD1	TRBV12-3/TRBV12-4	CASSPGQGIRETQYF	TGTGCCAGCAGCCCGGGACAGGGAATTCGAGAGACCCAGTACTTC
14	TRBJ2-1	-	TRBD1	TRBV6-2/TRBV6-3	CASRLGTGRNEQFF	TGTGCCAGCAGACTCGGGACAGGGCGAAATGAGCAGTTCTTC
15	TRBJ1-2	once	TRBD1	TRBV4-3	CASSRAQGAGSGYTF	TGCGCCAGCAGCCGTGCACAGGGGGCTGGTAGTGGCTACACCTTC
14	TRBJ1-4	few	-	TRBV5-1	CASSPGRTNEKLFF	TGCGCCAGCAGCCCAGGACGGACTAATGAAAAACTGTTTTTT
14	TRBJ2-5	-	-	TRBV4-3	CASSQVQGKETQYF	TGCGCCAGCAGCCAAGTACAGGGAAAAGAGACCCAGTACTTC
15	TRBJ2-5	-	-	TRBV9	CASSVEIGFRETQYF	TGTGCCAGCAGCGTAGAAATAGGGTTTCGGGAGACCCAGTACTTC
14	TRBJ2-3	many	TRBD2	TRBV12-3/TRBV12-4	CASSSSGGTDTQYF	TGTGCCAGCAGTTCTAGCGGGGGCACAGATACGCAGTATTTT